This T cell receptor (beta chain) is drawn from a study of cytomegalovirus exposure and HLA in healthy donors. Vbeta (60) and Jbeta (13) primers were used in the PCR. Libraries were prepared by immunoSEQ multiplex PCR; TCRdb keeps only in-frame clonotypes and omits some of them. The table has some 100,000 clones, more than 75% seen once; the top ten hold 3% to 4.5%. Germline V CDR1 and CDR2: MNHNY, SVGAGI (reference sequence). There are 14 residues in the CDR3. The junction had 4 bases not matched to a gene; V was cut back by 8 bases and J by 6 bases. This sequence joins TRBV6-6 and TRBJ2-1; 13 bases map to TRBD2. The specimen was PBMCs. The clonotype originates from a woman aged 50 to 60 in good health and CMV-seropositive. This CDR3 reads CASETSGRSNEQFF. CDR3 nucleotide sequence: TGTGCCAGCGAGACTAGCGGGAGGTCCAATGAGCAGTTCTTC.